One sample yielded the 29 T cell receptor beta chains listed below, sequenced in a study of PD-L1 blockade in urothelial cancer. The assay was immunoSEQ multiplex PCR, and TCRdb's table has in-frame clones only and misses some. The sample consists of tens of thousands of clones, roughly 80% of them appearing once. Time point reported: peripheral blood 6 weeks after treatment start. Sequenced material: PBMCs, taken around atezolizumab (anti-PD-L1) treatment. The receptors come from a man between 65 and 85 years old with urothelial cancer.

In this sample, this clone turned up a few times. This rearrangement joins TRBV2 to TRBJ2-7; D call uncertain. CDR1 SNHLY and CDR2 FYNNEI come from the germline V gene. This CDR3 is built from 12 residues. V lost 6 bases, J lost 0 bases, and 6 bases lay in between. This chain's CDR3 is CASRQFSYEQYF. CDR3 bases: TGTGCCAGCAGACAGTTCTCCTACGAGCAGTACTTC.

This chain connects TRBV10-3 to TRBJ2-2, with 7 bases matching TRBD1. This CDR3 is 14 amino acids long. Germline assignment: CDR1 ENHRY and CDR2 SYGVKD. J was trimmed by 4 bases and V by 10 bases; bases with no gene match: 9. The CDR3 protein is CATWGTEATGELFF. CDR3 nucleotides: TGTGCCACATGGGGGACAGAAGCCACCGGGGAGCTGTTTTTT.

The rearrangement links TRBV9 to TRBJ2-7; 10 nucleotides line up with TRBD2. This CDR3 has 14 residues. The germline gives CDR1 SGDLS, CDR2 YYNGEE. Trimming took 1 base from V and 7 from J; bases not matched to a gene: 5. The CDR3 spells CASSVLAGVGEQYF. The DNA for the CDR3 is TGTGCCAGCAGCGTACTAGCGGGAGTCGGGGAGCAGTACTTC.

This clone showed up just once. The chain employs TRBV2 and TRBJ1-2; D gene unclear. The germline V gene encodes CDR1 SNHLY and CDR2 FYNNEI. CDR3 length equals 15 residues. With 0 bases removed from V and 8 bases from J, the gap between germline ends came to 16 bases. The CDR3 DNA reads TGTGCCAGCAGTGAAGCGTCCCCCGGGGAGGGCGGCTACACCTTC. Its protein is CASSEASPGEGGYTF.

This clone was seen more than once but under ten times. The V gene is TRBV2, the J gene TRBJ2-4; D might be TRBD1 (6 bases). The germline gives CDR1 SNHLY, CDR2 FYNNEI. The CDR3 is 14 residues long. Deletions cut 5 bases from V and 1 base from J, with 9 bases between. The CDR3 protein is CASSWTVAKNIQYF. CDR3 nucleotide sequence: TGTGCCAGCAGTTGGACAGTCGCCAAAAACATTCAGTACTTC.

The V call is TRBV28, the J call TRBJ2-6; D remains unclear. Germline V gene data show CDR1 as MDHEN and CDR2 as SYDVKM. V was trimmed by 5 bases and J by 2 bases, leaving 7 bases between them. The CDR3 runs 14 residues. CDR3 nucleotide sequence: TGTGCCAGCAGTCTATTAGCTGGGGCCAACGTCCTGACTTTC. The encoded protein is CASSLLAGANVLTF.

This chain links TRBV2 with TRBJ2-2, with a weak D call TRBD2 (5 bases). The CDR3 has 14 amino acids. Trimming left V 4 bases short and J 5 bases short, with 11 bases between. Per the germline V gene, CDR1 is SNHLY and CDR2 is FYNNEI. CDR3: CASSGRVGTGELFF. The DNA for the CDR3 is TGTGCCAGCAGTGGGCGGGTGGGAACCGGGGAGCTGTTTTTT.

This chain connects TRBV6-5 to TRBJ1-5; weak D call: TRBD1 (5 bases). Germline V gives CDR1 MNHEY, CDR2 SVGAGI. CDR3 length: 15 amino acids. The V end was cut by 6 bases, the J end by 6 bases, with 18 bases between. The CDR3 DNA sequence: TGTGCCAGCAGCCCCGCGGCAGGGAGGGGTCAGCCCCAGCATTTT. Translated: CASSPAAGRGQPQHF.

The V and J genes are TRBV19 and TRBJ2-1, with D perhaps TRBD2 (6 bases). In germline, CDR1 is LNHDA, CDR2 SQIVND (reference sequence). Trimming left V 1 base short and J 0 bases short, with 13 bases between. This CDR3 has 17 amino acids. The CDR3 protein is CASSIAWGTPSYNEQFF. For the CDR3, the DNA is TGTGCCAGTAGTATAGCCTGGGGGACTCCCTCCTACAATGAGCAGTTCTTC.

The genes are TRBV5-5 and TRBJ2-7, with 10 bases identical to TRBD2. V lost 1 base, J lost 0 bases, and 7 bases stayed unmatched. This CDR3 is 17 amino acids long. CDR1 is SGHKS and CDR2 is YYEKEE in the germline V gene (reference sequence). The CDR3 here is CASSLTLAGASSYEQYF. CDR3 nucleotides: TGTGCCAGCAGCTTGACCCTAGCGGGGGCTAGCTCCTACGAGCAGTACTTC.

The chain has TRBV5-1 and TRBJ2-7; weak D call: TRBD1 (5 bases). This CDR3 is 15 amino acids long. Trimming removed 2 bases from V and 2 bases from J, with 14 bases in between. Germline V CDR1 and CDR2: SGHRS, YFSETQ. This CDR3 reads CASSFRGDSPYEQYF. In DNA, the CDR3 is TGCGCCAGCAGCTTCAGAGGTGACAGCCCCTACGAGCAGTACTTC.

CDR3 residues: CASDGLPNYGYTF. The CDR3 coding sequence is TGTGCCAGCGACGGACTTCCTAACTATGGCTACACCTTC. The chain links TRBV28 to TRBJ1-2; unclear D gene. The CDR3 runs 13 residues. The V end lost 8 bases, the J end lost 0 bases, and 10 bases lay between the germline ends. In germline, CDR1 is MDHEN, CDR2 SYDVKM.

This clone was detected a few times. The chain uses TRBV2 and TRBJ2-2, with a tentative D call TRBD1 (6 bases). The CDR3 covers 14 residues. Germline V gene sequence: CDR1 SNHLY, CDR2 FYNNEI. The V end lost 6 bases, the J end lost 6 bases, and 14 bases lay between the germline ends. The CDR3 DNA is TGTGCCAGCAGAATATACAGGGATGCCGGGGAGCTGTTTTTT. Amino acids: CASRIYRDAGELFF.

The V call is TRBV28, the J call TRBJ2-7; perhaps TRBD1 as D (6 bases). This CDR3 region has 15 residues. Germline CDR1 is MDHEN and CDR2 is SYDVKM. V was cut by 7 bases and J by 1 base, with 17 bases left in between. The CDR3 DNA follows: TGTGCCAGCACCACAGGAGGACAGATATCCTACGAGCAGTACTTC. Its protein is CASTTGGQISYEQYF.

This clone has just one count. The rearrangement joins TRBV28 to TRBJ2-3; TRBD2 matches 7 bases. CDR1 and CDR2 from the germline V gene are MDHEN and SYDVKM. Trimming took 2 bases from V and 0 from J; bases not matched to a gene: 11. This CDR3 region has 18 residues. The CDR3 here is CASSLGAPGTTSTDTQYF. The CDR3 coding sequence is TGTGCCAGCAGTTTAGGTGCTCCCGGGACTACGAGCACAGATACGCAGTATTTT.

This chain links TRBV6-5 with TRBJ1-5; TRBD1 might be the D (5 bases). With 2 bases removed from V and 7 bases from J, the gap between germline ends came to 15 bases. This CDR3 is 15 amino acids long. CDR1 is MNHEY and CDR2 is SVGAGI in the germline V gene. The CDR3 reads CASSYRSGREQPQHF. The CDR3 nucleotides read TGTGCCAGCAGTTACAGGTCAGGGCGGGAACAGCCCCAGCATTTT.

This chain uses TRBV11-2 with TRBJ2-2, with TRBD1 as a possible D gene (5 bases). The CDR3 totals 15 residues. The V and J ends lost 1 base and 4 bases respectively, with 10 bases between them. Germline V CDR1 and CDR2: SGHAT, FQNNGV. DNA for the CDR3: TGTGCCAGCAGCTTAGTGCAGGGATTCACCGGGGAGCTGTTTTTT. Translating gives CASSLVQGFTGELFF.

The chain is built from TRBV2 and TRBJ2-5; D is possibly TRBD2 (6 bases). The assigned J gene may be wrong: the sequence end matches TRBJ2-7 better. The CDR3 has 16 amino acids. Germline CDR1 SNHLY, CDR2 FYNNEI. The CDR3 sequence: CASRLARSGGSYEQYF. DNA for the CDR3: TGTGCCAGCAGGCTAGCGCGATCCGGTGGGAGCTACGAGCAGTACTTC.

The genes are TRBV18 and TRBJ1-1; the match to TRBD1 covers 7 bases. The CDR3 consists of 15 residues. V was pared by 6 bases and J by 0 bases, with 7 bases of the junction left unmatched. The germline V gene encodes CDR1 KGHSH and CDR2 LQKENI. CDR3 protein: CASSQGTALNTEAFF. In DNA form, the CDR3 reads TGTGCCAGCTCCCAAGGGACAGCTTTGAACACTGAAGCTTTCTTT.

The chain uses TRBV27 and TRBJ2-4, with D perhaps TRBD1 (5 bases). Germline-derived CDR1 and CDR2 are MNHEY and SMNVEV (reference sequence). This CDR3 is 15 amino acids long. The V end lost 2 bases, the J end lost 4 bases, and 12 bases lay between the germline ends. The CDR3 DNA sequence: TGTGCCAGCAGTTTAGGCAGGGCCTTAAAAAACATTCAGTACTTC. Amino acid sequence: CASSLGRALKNIQYF.

V gene TRBV6-6 combines with J gene TRBJ2-3; 10 nucleotides line up with TRBD2. The CDR3 consists of 12 residues. Unmatched junction bases numbered 8, after V lost 5 bases and J lost 15 bases. The germline CDR1 and CDR2 sequences are MNHNY and SVGAGI (reference sequence). The CDR3 spells CASSPAGGRKYF. DNA for the CDR3: TGTGCCAGCAGTCCAGCGGGGGGGCGCAAATATTTT.

The J gene is TRBJ1-5, the V gene TRBV5-4; D possibly corresponds to TRBD1 (5 bases). The ends were cut back, 2 bases at V and 4 bases at J, with 13 bases in the middle. Germline V CDR1 and CDR2: SGHNT, YYREEE (reference sequence). CDR3 length equals 15 residues. The CDR3 DNA follows: TGTGCCAGCAGCTTCGGAGGGGTGGGTAATCAGCCCCAGCATTTT. Protein sequence: CASSFGGVGNQPQHF.

J is TRBJ1-2 and V is TRBV30; D is unclear. Looked up from germline, CDR1 is GTSNPN and CDR2 is SVGIG (reference sequence). The CDR3 totals 13 residues. Trimming took 2 bases from V and 3 from J, leaving 10 bases between them. The CDR3, as DNA: TGTGCCTGGAGTACCGGGAGATACTATGGCTACACCTTC. Amino acids: CAWSTGRYYGYTF.

The gene calls are TRBV29-1 and TRBJ2-2; TRBD2 agrees at 7 bases. The CDR3 covers 14 residues. V shed 4 bases and J 4 bases; nucleotides not matched to a gene: 6. Germline values: CDR1 SQVTM, CDR2 ANQGSEA. The CDR3 DNA reads TGCAGCGTTGCCGCTAGCGGCCTCACCGGGGAGCTGTTTTTT. Its protein is CSVAASGLTGELFF.

The chain has TRBV5-1 and TRBJ2-2; D not resolved. CDR3 length: 12 residues. Trimming removed 4 bases from V and 5 bases from J, with 6 bases in between. The germline V gene has CDR1 SGHRS and CDR2 YFSETQ. The DNA for the CDR3 is TGCGCCAGCAGCCCCATGACCGGGGAGCTGTTTTTT. Translation: CASSPMTGELFF.

The V call is TRBV2, the J call TRBJ2-1; D perhaps matches TRBD2 (6 bases). Trimming pared 6 bases from V and 7 bases from J, leaving 25 bases between. The CDR3 covers 17 residues. Germline V CDR1 and CDR2: SNHLY, FYNNEI. The CDR3 nucleotides are TGTGCCAGCAGGCCCCAGAGACTAGTGGCGGGCCGGAATGAGCAGTTCTTC. Residues: CASRPQRLVAGRNEQFF.

This rearrangement joins TRBV7-8 to TRBJ2-7; the match to TRBD1 covers 10 bases. The CDR3 loop spans 14 amino acids. Germline V gene data show CDR1 as SGHVS and CDR2 as FQNEAQ. V lost 8 bases to trimming and J lost 4 bases; unmatched junction nucleotides: 8. The CDR3 here is CASGPWTGGYEQYF. CDR3 coding DNA: TGTGCCAGCGGTCCGTGGACAGGGGGGTACGAGCAGTACTTC.

The V and J genes are TRBV7-9 and TRBJ2-4, with D perhaps matching TRBD1 (5 bases). The CDR3 covers 11 residues. V lost 1 base and J 14 bases, leaving 9 bases between the germline ends. Per germline, CDR1 SEHNR and CDR2 FQNEAQ (reference sequence). The CDR3 sequence: CASSLDSREYF. As DNA, the CDR3 is TGTGCCAGCAGCTTAGACAGCAGGGAGTACTTC.

This clone appeared a few times. The chain carries TRBV5-1 and TRBJ1-4; tentative D call: TRBD1 (5 bases). Looked up from germline, CDR1 is SGHRS and CDR2 is YFSETQ. CDR3 length: 15 residues. V lost 4 bases, J lost 8 bases, and 18 bases lay in between. CDR3 sequence: CASSAVTAVGEKLFF. CDR3 nucleotide sequence: TGCGCCAGCAGCGCGGTGACAGCCGTGGGGGAAAAACTGTTTTTT.